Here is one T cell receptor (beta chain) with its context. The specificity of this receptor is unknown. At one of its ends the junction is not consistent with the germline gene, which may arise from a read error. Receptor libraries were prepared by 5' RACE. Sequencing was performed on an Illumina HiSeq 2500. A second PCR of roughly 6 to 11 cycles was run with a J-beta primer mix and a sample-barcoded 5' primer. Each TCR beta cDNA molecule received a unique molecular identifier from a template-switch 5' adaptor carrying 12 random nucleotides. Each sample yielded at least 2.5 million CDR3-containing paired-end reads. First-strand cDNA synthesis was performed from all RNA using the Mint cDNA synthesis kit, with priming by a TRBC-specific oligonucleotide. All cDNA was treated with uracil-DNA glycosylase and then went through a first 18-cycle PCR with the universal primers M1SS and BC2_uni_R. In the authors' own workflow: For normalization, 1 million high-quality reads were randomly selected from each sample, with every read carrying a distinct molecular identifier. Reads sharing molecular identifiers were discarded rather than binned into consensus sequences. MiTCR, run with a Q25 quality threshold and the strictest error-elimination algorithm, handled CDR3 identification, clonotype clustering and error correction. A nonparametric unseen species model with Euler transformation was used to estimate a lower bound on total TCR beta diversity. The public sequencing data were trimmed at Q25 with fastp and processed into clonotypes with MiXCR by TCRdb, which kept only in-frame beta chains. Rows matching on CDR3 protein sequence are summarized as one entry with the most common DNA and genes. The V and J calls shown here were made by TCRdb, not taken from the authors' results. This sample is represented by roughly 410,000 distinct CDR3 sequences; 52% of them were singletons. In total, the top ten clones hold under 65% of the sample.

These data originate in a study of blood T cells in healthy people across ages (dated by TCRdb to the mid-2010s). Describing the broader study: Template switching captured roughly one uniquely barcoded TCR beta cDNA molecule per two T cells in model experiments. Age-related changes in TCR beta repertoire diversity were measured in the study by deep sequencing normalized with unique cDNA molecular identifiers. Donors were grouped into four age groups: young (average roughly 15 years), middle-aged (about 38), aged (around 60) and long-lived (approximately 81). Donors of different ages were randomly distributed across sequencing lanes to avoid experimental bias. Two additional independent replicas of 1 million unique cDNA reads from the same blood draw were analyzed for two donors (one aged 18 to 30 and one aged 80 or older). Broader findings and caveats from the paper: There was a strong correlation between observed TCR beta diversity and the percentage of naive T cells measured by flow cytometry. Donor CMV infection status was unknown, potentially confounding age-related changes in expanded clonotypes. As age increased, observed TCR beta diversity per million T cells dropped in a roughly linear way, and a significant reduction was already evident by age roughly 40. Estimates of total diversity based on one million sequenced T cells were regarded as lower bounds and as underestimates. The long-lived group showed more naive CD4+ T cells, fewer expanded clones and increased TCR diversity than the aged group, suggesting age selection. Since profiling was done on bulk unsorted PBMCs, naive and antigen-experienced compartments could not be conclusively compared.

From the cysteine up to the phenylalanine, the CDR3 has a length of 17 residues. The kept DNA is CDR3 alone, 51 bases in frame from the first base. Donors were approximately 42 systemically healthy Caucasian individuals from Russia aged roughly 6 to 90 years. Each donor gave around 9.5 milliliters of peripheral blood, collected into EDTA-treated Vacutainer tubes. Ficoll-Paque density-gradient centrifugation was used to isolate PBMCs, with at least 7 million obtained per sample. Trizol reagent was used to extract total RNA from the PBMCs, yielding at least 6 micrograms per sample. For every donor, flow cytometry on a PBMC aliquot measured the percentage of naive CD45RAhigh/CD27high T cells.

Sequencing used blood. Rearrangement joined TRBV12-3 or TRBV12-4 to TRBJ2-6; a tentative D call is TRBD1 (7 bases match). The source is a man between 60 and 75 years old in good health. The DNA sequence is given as TGTGCCAGCAGTCCCCGACAGGGACTCTCTGGGGCCAACGTCCAGACTTTC. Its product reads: CASSPRQGLSGANVQTF.